The table lists the clone carrying this TCR beta chain with a count of one. Its specificity is not known. Between the trimmed V and J ends, which lost 5 bases and 3 bases, there was a span of 17 bases. Germline CDR1 and CDR2: SGHTA and FQGTGA. This CDR3 comprises 16 residues. This record comes from a study of cytomegalovirus exposure and HLA in healthy donors. In the PCR, 60 Vbeta and 13 Jbeta primers were used. Sequencing was performed with immunoSEQ multiplex PCR; in TCRdb, only in-frame clones are kept and a portion is missing. The repertoire holds 130,000 to 150,000 clones, about 80% seen once, with just over 4.5% in the top ten. Whole-study results and caveats: Previously analyzed data showed that most TCR beta V segments were productive at a frequency of about 90% or about 30%. CMV serostatus stood as the only immune exposure information on hand. A later analysis linked a missense variant in DCLRE1C to the trimming of TCR beta V and J genes.

The source is a man aged 35 to 55 in good health and CMV-seronegative. Sequencing used PBMCs. The chain combines TRBV7-3 with TRBJ1-5; a weak D match, TRBD1 (6 bases). Here the CDR3 reads CASSEGQQEDNQPQHF. DNA of the CDR3: TGTGCCAGCAGCGAAGGACAGCAGGAAGACAATCAGCCCCAGCATTTT.